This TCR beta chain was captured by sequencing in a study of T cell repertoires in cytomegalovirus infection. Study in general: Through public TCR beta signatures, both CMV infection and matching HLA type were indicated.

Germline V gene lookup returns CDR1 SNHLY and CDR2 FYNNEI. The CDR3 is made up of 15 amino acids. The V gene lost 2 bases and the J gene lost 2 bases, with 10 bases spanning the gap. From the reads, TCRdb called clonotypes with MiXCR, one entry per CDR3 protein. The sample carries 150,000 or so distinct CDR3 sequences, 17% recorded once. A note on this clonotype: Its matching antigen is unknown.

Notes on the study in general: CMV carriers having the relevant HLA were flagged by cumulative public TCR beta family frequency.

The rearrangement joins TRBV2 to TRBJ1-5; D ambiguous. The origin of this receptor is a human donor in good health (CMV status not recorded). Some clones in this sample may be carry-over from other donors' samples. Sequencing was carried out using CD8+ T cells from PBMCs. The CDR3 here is CASSEWGEGNQPQHF. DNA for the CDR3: TGTGCCAGCAGTGAATGGGGTGAGGGCAATCAGCCCCAGCATTTT.